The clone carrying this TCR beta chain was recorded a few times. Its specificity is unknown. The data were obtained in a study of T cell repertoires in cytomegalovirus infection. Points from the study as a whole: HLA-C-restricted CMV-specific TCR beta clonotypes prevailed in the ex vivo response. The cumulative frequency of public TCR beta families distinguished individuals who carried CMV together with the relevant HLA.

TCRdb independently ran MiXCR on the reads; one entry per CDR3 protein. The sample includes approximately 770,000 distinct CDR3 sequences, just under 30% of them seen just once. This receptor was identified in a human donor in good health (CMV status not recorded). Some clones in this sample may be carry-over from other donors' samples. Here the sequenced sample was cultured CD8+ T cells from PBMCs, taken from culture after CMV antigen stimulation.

The CDR3 loop is CASSLGRFYYTF. In nucleotides, the CDR3 is TGTGCCAGCAGTTTGGGTAGATTTTACTACACCTTC. This chain uses TRBV12-3 or TRBV12-4 with TRBJ1-2; D is unclear. This CDR3 has 12 residues. V was trimmed by 3 bases and J by 10 bases, leaving 12 bases between them.